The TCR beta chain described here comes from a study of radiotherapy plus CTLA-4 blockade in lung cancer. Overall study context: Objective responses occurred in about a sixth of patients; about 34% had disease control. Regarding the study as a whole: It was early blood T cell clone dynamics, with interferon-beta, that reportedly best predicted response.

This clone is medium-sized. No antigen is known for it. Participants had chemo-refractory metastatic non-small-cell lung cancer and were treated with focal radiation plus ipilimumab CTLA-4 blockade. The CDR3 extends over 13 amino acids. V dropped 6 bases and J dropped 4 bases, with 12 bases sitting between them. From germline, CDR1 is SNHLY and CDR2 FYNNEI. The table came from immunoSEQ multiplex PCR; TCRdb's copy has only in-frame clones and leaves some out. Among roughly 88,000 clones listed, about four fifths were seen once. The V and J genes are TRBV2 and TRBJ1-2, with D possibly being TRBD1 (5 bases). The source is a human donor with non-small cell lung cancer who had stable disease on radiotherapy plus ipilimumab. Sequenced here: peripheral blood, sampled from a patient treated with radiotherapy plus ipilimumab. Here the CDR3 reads CASREWGSYGYTF. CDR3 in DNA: TGTGCCAGCAGAGAATGGGGGAGCTATGGCTACACCTTC.